The 24 T cell receptor beta chains presented below share a single source sample, sequenced in a study of blood T cell repertoires in COVID-19. TCRdb keeps only in-frame clones here, not all; method: immunoSEQ multiplex PCR. The sample includes roughly 320,000 clones, under 90% of them seen just once. The sequencing input was peripheral blood. The origin of the receptors is a woman in her 30s with COVID-19, enrolled during active disease.

V usage is TRBV5-5 and J usage is TRBJ2-7; tentatively, D is TRBD1 (7 bases). Trimming removed 4 bases from V and 3 bases from J, with 11 bases in between. This CDR3 has 13 amino acids. Germline lookup yields CDR1 SGHKS and CDR2 YYEKEE (reference sequence). The CDR3 DNA reads as TGTGCCAGCAGCGGCGGGACAGACTACGAGCAGTACTTC. It translates to CASSGGTDYEQYF.

This clone was seen more than once but under ten times. The chain links TRBV6-5 to TRBJ1-6, with D uncertain. CDR1 MNHEY and CDR2 SVGAGI come from the germline V gene. The germline V and J ends were trimmed by 2 bases and 7 bases, with 9 bases remaining between them. The CDR3 totals 14 residues. This CDR3 reads CASSYLSANSPLHF. The CDR3 nucleotides read TGTGCCAGCAGTTACCTCAGTGCCAATTCACCCCTCCACTTT.

V and J are TRBV15 and TRBJ1-5; no clear D. V was cut by 0 bases and J by 6 bases, with 6 bases left in between. CDR3 size: 13 residues. Germline lookup yields CDR1 LNHNV and CDR2 YYDKDF (reference sequence). The CDR3 reads CATSRDNSQPQHF. The CDR3 DNA follows: TGTGCCACCAGCAGAGATAACAGTCAGCCCCAGCATTTT.

J is TRBJ1-1 and V is TRBV20-1; 11 nucleotides agree with TRBD1. V lost 3 bases, J lost 0 bases, and 9 bases stayed unmatched. This CDR3 region has 17 residues. The germline gives CDR1 DFQATT, CDR2 SNEGSKA (reference sequence). This chain's CDR3 is CSASRPRTGGMNTEAFF. The DNA for the CDR3 is TGCAGTGCTAGTCGCCCCCGGACAGGGGGCATGAACACTGAAGCTTTCTTT.

The chain couples TRBV6-6 to TRBJ2-1; D might be TRBD1 (6 bases). V lost 6 bases, J lost 5 bases, and 11 bases lay in between. CDR1 MNHNY and CDR2 SVGAGI come from the germline V gene (reference sequence). The CDR3 covers 13 residues. CDR3 protein: CASRSTGDNEQFF. Written as DNA, the CDR3 is TGTGCCAGCAGATCGACAGGAGACAATGAGCAGTTCTTC.

V and J are TRBV6-6 and TRBJ1-2; 9 bases are shared with TRBD1. The CDR3 totals 14 residues. J gave up 7 bases and V 7 bases, and 10 bases lay outside the gene matches. Per germline, CDR1 MNHNY and CDR2 SVGAGI (reference sequence). This chain's CDR3 is CASNDEDRGGGYTF. DNA of the CDR3: TGTGCCAGCAACGATGAGGACAGGGGCGGTGGCTACACCTTC.

This chain connects TRBV7-6 to TRBJ2-5, with D possibly matching TRBD1 (5 bases). Germline V gene data show CDR1 as SGHVS and CDR2 as FNYEAQ. The CDR3 is 17 amino acids. V lost 0 bases and J 1 base, leaving 15 bases between the germline ends. The CDR3 bases are TGTGCCAGCAGCTTAGCAATCCCCGGACACAGCCAAGAGACCCAGTACTTC. Its protein is CASSLAIPGHSQETQYF.

This clone turned up a few times. The chain links TRBV5-5 to TRBJ1-5, with D hard to call. The germline gives CDR1 SGHKS, CDR2 YYEKEE (reference sequence). With 2 bases removed from V and 3 bases from J, the gap between germline ends came to 9 bases. CDR3 length: 14 amino acids. DNA for the CDR3: TGTGCCAGCAGCTTTGAACACAACAATCAGCCCCAGCATTTT. It translates to CASSFEHNNQPQHF.

J is TRBJ2-1 and V is TRBV9; TRBD2 matches at 13 bases. Germline V gene lookup returns CDR1 SGDLS and CDR2 YYNGEE. V shed 7 bases, J shed 0 bases, and the junction held 4 bases outside the gene matches. This CDR3 region has 16 residues. For the CDR3, the DNA is TGTGCCAGCTCCGGGACTAGCGGGGCCTCCTACAATGAGCAGTTCTTC. It translates to CASSGTSGASYNEQFF.

The V gene is TRBV3-1 (or the pseudogene TRBV3-2), the J gene TRBJ1-5; TRBD1 agrees at 7 bases. CDR1 is LGHDT and CDR2 is YNNKEL in the germline V gene (reference sequence). The CDR3 is made up of 15 amino acids. The V and J ends lost 6 bases and 4 bases, in that order; junction bases with no gene match: 9. DNA for the CDR3: TGTGCCAGCAGTCCGCAACAGGGGATTAATCAGCCCCAGCATTTT. It encodes CASSPQQGINQPQHF.

The chain couples TRBV5-1 to TRBJ1-2; weak D call: TRBD1 (5 bases). CDR1 is SGHRS and CDR2 is YFSETQ in the germline V gene. The CDR3 covers 16 residues. V lost 1 base to trimming and J lost 6 bases, with 19 bases between them. This chain's CDR3 is CASSLTGQQNWDGYTF. In DNA form, the CDR3 reads TGCGCCAGCAGCTTGACAGGACAACAAAACTGGGATGGCTACACCTTC.

The chain recombines TRBV4-1 with TRBJ2-1; D is perhaps TRBD2 (6 bases). V lost 6 bases and J lost 7, with 13 bases in between. The CDR3 contains 13 residues. From germline, CDR1 is MGHRA and CDR2 YSYEKL. The CDR3 DNA is TGCGCCAGCAGGGGGGGACGACGGAATGAGCAGTTCTTC. It translates to CASRGGRRNEQFF.

V gene TRBV19 combines with J gene TRBJ1-5; D is unclear. V was shortened by 5 bases and J by 6 bases, with 14 bases between the two germline ends. The CDR3 loop spans 14 amino acids. Germline V gene lookup returns CDR1 LNHDA and CDR2 SQIVND (reference sequence). The CDR3, as DNA: TGTGCCAGTAGTGTTACGGGGATTGGTCAGCCCCAGCATTTT. Amino acids: CASSVTGIGQPQHF.

This clone was found a few times. The chain has TRBV27 and TRBJ1-2; TRBD1 might be the D (5 bases). The germline CDR1 and CDR2 sequences are MNHEY and SMNVEV (reference sequence). Deletions cut 6 bases from V and 5 bases from J, with 13 bases between. The CDR3 is 13 amino acids. Here the CDR3 reads CASRRTAGYGYTF. The CDR3 DNA follows: TGTGCCAGCAGACGGACGGCAGGGTATGGCTACACCTTC.

The chain uses TRBV5-1 and TRBJ1-1; no firm D call. The CDR3 runs 13 residues. V was clipped by 5 bases and J by 0 bases, with 8 bases between them. Germline CDR1 is SGHRS and CDR2 is YFSETQ. CDR3 nucleotide sequence: TGCGCCAGCAGTAGGCGGTTGAACACTGAAGCTTTCTTT. This sequence encodes CASSRRLNTEAFF.

The chain uses TRBV2 and TRBJ2-1; TRBD2 matches 12 bases. There are 15 residues in the CDR3. Germline CDR1 SNHLY, CDR2 FYNNEI. V lost 6 bases, J lost 10 bases, and 10 bases stayed unmatched. CDR3 region: CASRSSSGGAEEQFF. CDR3 coding DNA: TGTGCCAGCAGGTCCTCTAGCGGGGGGGCGGAGGAGCAGTTCTTC.

This clone came up once. The chain couples TRBV5-1 to TRBJ2-1, with D uncertain. The length of the CDR3 is 12 residues. V gave up 0 bases and J gave up 6 bases, with 4 bases separating them. Germline V gene lookup returns CDR1 SGHRS and CDR2 YFSETQ. The CDR3 here is CASSLGLNEQFF. For the CDR3, the DNA is TGCGCCAGCAGCTTGGGTCTCAATGAGCAGTTCTTC.

The rearrangement links TRBV4-2 to TRBJ2-1; D might be TRBD2 (7 bases). CDR1 is LGHNA and CDR2 is YNFKEQ in the germline V gene. Deletions cut 6 bases from V and 0 bases from J, with 9 bases between. The CDR3 is 14 residues long. CDR3 loop: CASRGGDSYNEQFF. CDR3 nucleotide sequence: TGTGCCAGCAGAGGGGGGGACTCCTACAATGAGCAGTTCTTC.

This chain uses TRBV5-1 with TRBJ1-6; the D is unclear. V lost 9 bases and J 2 bases, leaving 15 bases between the germline ends. The CDR3 runs to 15 residues. Germline V gene data show CDR1 as SGHRS and CDR2 as YFSETQ. The CDR3 DNA is TGCGCCACCCGGTGGGAGGACGCCTATAATTCACCCCTCCACTTT. Its translation: CATRWEDAYNSPLHF. Complete variable domain (other parts from reference TRBV5-1 and TRBJ1-6): KAGVTQTPRYLIKTRGQQVTLSCSPISGHRSVSWYQQTPGQGLQFLFEYFSETQRNKGNFPGRFSGRQFSNSRSEMNVSTLELGDSALYLCATRWEDAYNSPLHFGNGTRLTVT.

The chain joins TRBV2 to TRBJ1-1; D may be TRBD1 (5 bases). The V end was cut by 7 bases, the J end by 5 bases, with 17 bases between. This CDR3 contains 14 residues. CDR1 and CDR2 from the germline V gene are SNHLY and FYNNEI. CDR3: CASTLEQVRTEAFF. CDR3 nucleotides: TGTGCCAGCACCTTGGAACAGGTTCGAACTGAAGCTTTCTTT.

A single count supports this clone. The rearrangement joins TRBV4-1 to TRBJ2-5, with D possibly TRBD1 on 5 matching bases. Germline loops: CDR1 MGHRA, CDR2 YSYEKL. This CDR3 is built from 16 residues. The V end was cut by 1 base, the J end by 5 bases, with 17 bases between. The CDR3 DNA is TGCGCCAGCAGCCAAGCAGGGAACGTTGATTGGGAGACCCAGTACTTC. Translated: CASSQAGNVDWETQYF.

The chain joins TRBV2 to TRBJ2-7; 9 nucleotides align to TRBD1. The germline gives CDR1 SNHLY, CDR2 FYNNEI. The CDR3 is 15 amino acids. Trimming took 6 bases from V and 0 from J; bases not matched to a gene: 6. The CDR3 DNA reads TGTGCCAGCAGCTCCGGGACAGGGAGCTCCTACGAGCAGTACGTC. Translation gives CASSSGTGSSYEQYV.

V gene TRBV10-3 combines with J gene TRBJ1-2; tentative D call: TRBD1 (5 bases). The CDR3 extends over 12 amino acids. CDR1 and CDR2 (germline): ENHRY, SYGVKD. V was shortened by 4 bases and J by 6 bases, with 9 bases between the two germline ends. In DNA form, the CDR3 reads TGTGCCATCAGTGGACAGCGTGATGGCTACACCTTC. Encoded protein: CAISGQRDGYTF.

The rearrangement links TRBV9 to TRBJ2-4; maybe TRBD1 (6 bases). The V end lost 2 bases, the J end lost 0 bases, and 6 bases lay between the germline ends. The germline gives CDR1 SGDLS, CDR2 YYNGEE. The CDR3 totals 14 residues. CDR3 loop: CASSVDRAKNIQYF. The CDR3 region has the DNA TGTGCCAGCAGCGTGGACAGAGCCAAAAACATTCAGTACTTC.